This record looks at one T cell receptor beta chain sequence and its context. Its specificity is unknown. The read comes to an end 3 residues before the CDR3 does, leaving the germline J gene to fill in the end. In germline, CDR1 is SGHTA, CDR2 FQGNSA. This CDR3 is built from 13 residues. Trimming stripped 2 bases from V and 1 base from J, with 6 bases between. The data were produced by immunoSEQ multiplex PCR, yet TCRdb's version contains in-frame clones alone and is incomplete. This sample's table reports 25,000 to 35,000 clones. The data derive from a study of T cells in women clearing cervical HPV infection. Study as a whole: Donors had HPV16-related CIN3 or worse; 2 had invasive cancer. Findings and caveats of the study: Cases carried less TRBV6-7 than controls: approximately 0.1% versus 0.16%.

What was sequenced was blood buffy coat. The sequence came from a woman between 18 and 70 years old with a cervical HPV16 infection that either progressed to CIN3+ or cleared (not recorded which). This chain connects TRBV7-2 to TRBJ2-7; D gene ambiguous. CDR3 loop: CASSLIRSYEQYF. Partial CDR3 DNA: TGTGCCAGCAGCTTAATCCGGTCCTACGAG.